This T cell receptor (beta chain) stems from a study of T cell responses to AZD1222 COVID-19 vaccine. In germline, CDR1 is GTSNPN, CDR2 SVGIG (reference sequence). The CDR3 has 13 residues. The V gene end was trimmed by 3 bases and the J gene end by 4 bases; junction bases not matched to a gene: 4. TCRdb's copy holds only in-frame clones and misses some; the assay was immunoSEQ multiplex PCR. Of roughly 75,000 clones listed, around 86% are singletons. The TCR was taken from an adult who received the AZD1222 COVID-19 vaccine. The sequenced sample was peripheral blood, obtained 28 days after the second AZD1222 dose. V and J are TRBV30 and TRBJ1-2; 8 nucleotides match TRBD1. CDR3 amino acids: CAWRTGGSYGYTF. The CDR3 coding sequence is TGTGCCTGGAGAACAGGGGGTAGCTATGGCTACACCTTC.